These T cell receptor beta chains were read from a single sample in a study of blood T cell repertoires in COVID-19. Clones were sequenced by immunoSEQ multiplex PCR, and TCRdb holds only the in-frame ones, with some missing. The data show approximately 220,000 clones, 83% seen once. Input material: PBMCs or T cells enriched from blood (not recorded which). The origin of the receptors is a woman between 35 and 50 years old who had been exposed to COVID-19. Each CDR3 is given with its conserved first and last residue. The D gene is left open where the match is weak. The listing skips clone size in some rows; elsewhere it reads once, few, many or a size class.

>.|TRBJ2-1|.|TRBV30
CAWTTPGGEGSYNEQFF
TGTGCCTGGACCACACCGGGGGGCGAAGGCTCCTACAATGAGCAGTTCTTC
>.|TRBJ1-5|.|TRBV7-2
CASSLDRTYGGPQHF
TGTGCCAGCAGCTTAGACAGGACATACGGTGGGCCCCAGCATTTT
>.|TRBJ1-4|.|TRBV4-2
CASSQAKGLDEKLFF
TGTGCCAGCAGCCAGGCCAAGGGGTTGGATGAAAAACTGTTTTTT
>.|TRBJ1-2|TRBD1|TRBV28
CASRIPLGTGDSYTF
TGTGCCAGCAGGATTCCCCTTGGGACAGGGGATAGCTACACCTTC
>.|TRBJ2-1|TRBD2|TRBV29-1
CSVFTRAGLAGREQFF
TGCAGCGTTTTTACACGGGCGGGACTAGCGGGGCGTGAGCAGTTCTTC
>.|TRBJ2-2|TRBD2|TRBV5-4
CASGPLAGGTGELFF
TGTGCCAGCGGGCCCCTAGCGGGGGGGACCGGGGAGCTGTTTTTT
>.|TRBJ1-2|.|TRBV30
CAWTPRRGANYGYTF
TGTGCCTGGACTCCCAGGCGGGGGGCTAACTATGGCTACACCTTC
>once|TRBJ2-1|TRBD2|TRBV4-1
CASSQPLGPAGTYNEQFF
TGCGCCAGCAGCCAACCCCTAGGCCCAGCGGGGACCTACAATGAGCAGTTCTTC
>once|TRBJ2-1|TRBD1|TRBV11-2
CASSLVQGALGNEQFF
TGTGCCAGCAGCTTAGTACAGGGGGCTTTGGGGAATGAGCAGTTCTTC
>.|TRBJ2-2|TRBD2|TRBV7-2
CASSLSGLAGNTGELFF
TGTGCCAGCAGCTTATCGGGGCTAGCGGGGAACACCGGGGAGCTGTTTTTT
>.|TRBJ2-5|.|TRBV5-1
CASSSAPTGEETQYF
TGCGCCAGCAGTTCTGCCCCCACAGGTGAAGAGACCCAGTACTTC
>.|TRBJ1-1|TRBD1|TRBV20-1
CSVGQGPKAFF
TGCAGTGTCGGACAGGGACCAAAAGCTTTCTTT
>.|TRBJ2-7|TRBD1|TRBV27
CASRAGTGPYEQYF
TGTGCCAGCAGGGCCGGGACAGGGCCTTACGAGCAGTACTTC
>once|TRBJ1-2|TRBD1|TRBV5-1
CASSLGSGGFSVANYGYTF
TGCGCCAGCAGCTTGGGGTCAGGGGGTTTTTCCGTAGCTAACTATGGCTACACCTTC
>.|TRBJ2-6|TRBD1|TRBV12-5
CASGDEDRGVSGANVLTF
TGTGCTAGTGGCGACGAAGACAGGGGCGTGTCTGGGGCCAACGTCCTGACTTTC
>.|TRBJ2-3|TRBD1|TRBV27
CASSLRDSNTDTQYF
TGTGCCAGCAGTTTAAGGGACAGTAACACAGATACGCAGTATTTT
>.|TRBJ2-7|.|TRBV7-9
CASSHTGNSYEQYF
TGTGCCAGCAGCCACACAGGTAATTCCTACGAGCAGTACTTC
>.|TRBJ1-4|.|TRBV7-2
CASSLGSRTNRQLNEKLFF
TGTGCCAGCAGCTTAGGTTCAAGGACGAACCGACAGCTTAATGAAAAACTGTTTTTT